This TCR beta chain was profiled in a study of T cell responses to AZD1222 COVID-19 vaccine. Study details: Pooled together were second doses at about 4 or about 12 weeks.

Germline values: CDR1 MDHEN, CDR2 SYDVKM. V dropped 7 bases and J dropped 1 base, with 13 bases sitting between them. This CDR3 region has 14 residues. Generated by immunoSEQ multiplex PCR, the TCRdb table keeps only in-frame clones and is missing some. Of 95,000 to 100,000 clones in the sample, over 75% were seen once. Sequences were derived from peripheral blood, sampled on day 0 of AZD1222 vaccination. The chain links TRBV28 to TRBJ1-2; D not certain. The TCR was taken from an adult in good health. CDR3 bases: TGTGCCAGCAAACCCGCCGGCAATAACTATGGCTACACCTTC. It encodes CASKPAGNNYGYTF.